This T cell receptor (beta chain) was profiled in a study of blood T cell repertoires in COVID-19. At the level of the study: Acute and convalescent COVID-19 samples came from the United States, Italy and Spain. PBMCs, B-cell-depleted T cells, or T cells provided the cDNA or gDNA that made up the material.

Produced via immunoSEQ multiplex PCR; TCRdb's table is partial and in-frame only. In the table there are some 130,000 clones, 79% of which are singletons. This TCR derives from a man in his sixties with acute or convalescent COVID-19. Sample: peripheral blood.

The CDR3 sequence: CASSLAPDTGYGYTF. Written as DNA, the CDR3 is TGTGCCAGCAGCTTAGCTCCCGACACAGGGTATGGCTACACCTTC. The chain combines TRBV7-2 with TRBJ1-2, with D tentatively TRBD1 (6 bases). Trimming left V 0 bases short and J 5 bases short, with 13 bases between. This CDR3 spans 15 amino acids. CDR1 is SGHTA, CDR2 FQGNSA, per germline.